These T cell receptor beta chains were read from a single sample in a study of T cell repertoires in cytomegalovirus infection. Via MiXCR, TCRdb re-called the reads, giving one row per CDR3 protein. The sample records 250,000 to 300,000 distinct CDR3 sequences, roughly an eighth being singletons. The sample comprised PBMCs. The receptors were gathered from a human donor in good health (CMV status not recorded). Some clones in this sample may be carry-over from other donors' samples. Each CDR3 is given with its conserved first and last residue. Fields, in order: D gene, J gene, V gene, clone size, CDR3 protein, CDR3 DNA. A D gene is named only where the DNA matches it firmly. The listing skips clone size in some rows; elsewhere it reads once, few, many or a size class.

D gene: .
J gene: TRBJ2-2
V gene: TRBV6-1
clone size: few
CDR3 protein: CASSPTSTTGELFF
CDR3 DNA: TGTGCCAGCAGTCCGACCAGTACGACCGGGGAGCTGTTTTTT

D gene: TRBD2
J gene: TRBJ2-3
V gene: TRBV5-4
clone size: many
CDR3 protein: CASISRNIRGERTDTQYF
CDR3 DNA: TGTGCCAGCATCTCGCGAAATATCCGGGGGGAAAGAACAGATACGCAGTATTTT

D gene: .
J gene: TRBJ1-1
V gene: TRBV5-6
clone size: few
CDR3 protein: CASSIENTEAFF
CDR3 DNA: TGTGCCAGCAGCATAGAGAACACTGAAGCTTTCTTT

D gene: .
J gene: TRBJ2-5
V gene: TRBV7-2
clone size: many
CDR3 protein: CASSRRAGYQETQYF
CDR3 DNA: TGTGCCAGCAGCCGAAGGGCGGGGTACCAAGAGACCCAGTACTTC

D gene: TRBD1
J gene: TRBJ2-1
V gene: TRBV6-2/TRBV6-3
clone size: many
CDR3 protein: CASSYPTGGNEQFF
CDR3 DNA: TGTGCCAGCAGTTACCCGACAGGGGGGAATGAGCAGTTCTTC

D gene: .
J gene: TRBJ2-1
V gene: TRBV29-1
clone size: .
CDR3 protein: CSVSIGGGNNEQFF
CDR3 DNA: TGCAGCGTTTCCATAGGGGGCGGGAACAATGAGCAGTTCTTC

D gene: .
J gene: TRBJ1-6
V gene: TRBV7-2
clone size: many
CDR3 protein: CASSSQGIGGPLHF
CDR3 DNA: TGTGCCAGCAGCTCCCAGGGCATAGGTGGACCCCTCCACTTT

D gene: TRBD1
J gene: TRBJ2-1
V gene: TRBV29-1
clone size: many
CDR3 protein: CSVEEVDRGAYNEQFF
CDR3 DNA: TGCAGCGTTGAAGAGGTAGACAGGGGGGCCTACAATGAGCAGTTCTTC

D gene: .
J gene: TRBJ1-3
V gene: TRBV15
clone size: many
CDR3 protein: CATSEGPRGARNTIYF
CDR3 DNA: TGTGCCACCAGCGAGGGGCCGAGGGGGGCGAGAAACACCATATATTTT

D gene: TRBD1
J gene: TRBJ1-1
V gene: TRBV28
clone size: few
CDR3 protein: CASSLGTGRGTEAFF
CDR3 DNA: TGTGCCAGCAGTTTGGGGACAGGGAGGGGCACTGAAGCTTTCTTT

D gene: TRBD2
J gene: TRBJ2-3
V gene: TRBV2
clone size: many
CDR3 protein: CASSEIWTRNLPDTQYF
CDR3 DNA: TGTGCCAGCAGTGAAATTTGGACTAGGAATCTACCAGATACGCAGTATTTT

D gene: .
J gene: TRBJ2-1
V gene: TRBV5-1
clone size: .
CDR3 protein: CASTVDGRASYNEQFF
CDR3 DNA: TGCGCCAGCACCGTCGACGGGAGAGCGTCCTACAATGAGCAGTTCTTC

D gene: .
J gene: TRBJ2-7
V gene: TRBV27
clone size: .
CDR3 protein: CASSARGGASYEQYF
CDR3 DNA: TGTGCCAGCAGCGCTCGTGGGGGGGCGTCCTACGAGCAGTACTTC

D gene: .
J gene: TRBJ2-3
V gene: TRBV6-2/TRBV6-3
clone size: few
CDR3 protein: CASSYLGTPTDTQYF
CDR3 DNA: TGTGCCAGCAGTTACCTCGGGACACCCACAGATACGCAGTATTTT

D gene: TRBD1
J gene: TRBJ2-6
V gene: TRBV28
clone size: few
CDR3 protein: CASSRQGVASGANVLTF
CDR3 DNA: TGTGCCAGCAGTCGACAGGGAGTCGCCTCTGGGGCCAACGTCCTGACTTTC

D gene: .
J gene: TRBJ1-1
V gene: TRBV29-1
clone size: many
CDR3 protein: CSAGRHRETNTEAFF
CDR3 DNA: TGCAGCGCCGGGAGGCACAGGGAGACGAACACTGAAGCTTTCTTT

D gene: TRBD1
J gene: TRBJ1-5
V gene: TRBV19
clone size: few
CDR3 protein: CASNHGGDRAQPQHF
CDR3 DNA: TGTGCCAGTAACCACGGCGGGGACAGGGCCCAGCCCCAGCATTTT

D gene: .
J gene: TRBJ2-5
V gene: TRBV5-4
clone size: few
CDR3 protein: CASRRDGNQETQYF
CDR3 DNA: TGTGCCAGCAGAAGGGACGGAAACCAAGAGACCCAGTACTTC

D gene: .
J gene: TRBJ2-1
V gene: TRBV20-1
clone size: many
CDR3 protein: CSAHRAGTLTGTQFF
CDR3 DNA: TGCAGTGCTCACCGGGCCGGGACCCTTACGGGTACGCAGTTCTTC

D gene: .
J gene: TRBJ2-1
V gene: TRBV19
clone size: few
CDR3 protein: CASSRLATNNEQFF
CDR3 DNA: TGTGCCAGTAGTAGGCTAGCGACTAACAATGAGCAGTTCTTC

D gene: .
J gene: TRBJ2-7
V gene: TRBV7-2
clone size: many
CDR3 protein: CASSLAPPYEQYF
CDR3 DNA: TGTGCCAGCAGTCTAGCGCCCCCCTACGAGCAGTACTTC

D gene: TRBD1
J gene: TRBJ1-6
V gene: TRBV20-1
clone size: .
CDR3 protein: CSARDPRDSLNSPLHF
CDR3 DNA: TGCAGTGCTAGAGATCCCAGGGACAGCCTTAATTCACCCCTCCACTTT

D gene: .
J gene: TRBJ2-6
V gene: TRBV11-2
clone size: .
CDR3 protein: CASTGGVSGANVLTF
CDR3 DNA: TGTGCCAGCACTGGGGGTGTCTCTGGGGCCAACGTCCTGACTTTC

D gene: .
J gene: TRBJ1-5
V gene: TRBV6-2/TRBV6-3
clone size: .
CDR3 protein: CASSPRGADASNQPQHF
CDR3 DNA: TGTGCCAGCAGCCCCCGAGGGGCAGACGCGAGCAATCAGCCCCAGCATTTT

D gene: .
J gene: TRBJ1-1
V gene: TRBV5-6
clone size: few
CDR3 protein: CASSFGDVAWATEAFF
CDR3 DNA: TGTGCCAGCAGCTTCGGAGATGTGGCCTGGGCCACTGAAGCTTTCTTT

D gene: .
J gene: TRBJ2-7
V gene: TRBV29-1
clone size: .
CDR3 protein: CSVLFSYEQYF
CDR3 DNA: TGCAGCGTTTTGTTTTCCTACGAGCAGTACTTC

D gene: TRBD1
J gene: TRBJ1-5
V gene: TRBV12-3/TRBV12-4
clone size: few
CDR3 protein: CASSGTANQPQHF
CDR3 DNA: TGTGCCAGCAGTGGGACAGCAAATCAGCCCCAGCATTTT

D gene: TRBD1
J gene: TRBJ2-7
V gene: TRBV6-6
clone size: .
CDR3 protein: CASTATDRVNEQYF
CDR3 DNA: TGTGCCAGCACCGCCACGGACAGGGTCAACGAGCAGTACTTC

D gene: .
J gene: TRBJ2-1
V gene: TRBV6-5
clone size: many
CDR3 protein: CASSYSSSGNEQFF
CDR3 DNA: TGTGCCAGCAGTTACTCTTCCTCCGGCAATGAGCAGTTCTTC

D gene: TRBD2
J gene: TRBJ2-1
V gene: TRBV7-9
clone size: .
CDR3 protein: CASSQVASGRREQFF
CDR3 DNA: TGTGCCAGCAGCCAAGTGGCTAGCGGGAGGCGCGAGCAGTTCTTC

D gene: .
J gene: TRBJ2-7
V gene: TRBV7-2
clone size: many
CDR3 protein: CASSLAGGGWVEQYF
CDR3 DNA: TGTGCCAGCAGCTTAGCTGGTGGTGGGTGGGTCGAGCAGTACTTC

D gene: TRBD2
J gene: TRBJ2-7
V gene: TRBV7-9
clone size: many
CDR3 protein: CASSLQPHGGGRSEQYF
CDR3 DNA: TGTGCCAGCAGCTTACAACCCCACGGGGGAGGGCGCTCCGAGCAGTACTTC

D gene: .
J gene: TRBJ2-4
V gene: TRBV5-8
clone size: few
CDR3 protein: CASSLRQDPFILAKNIQYF
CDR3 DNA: TGTGCCAGCAGCCTTCGGCAGGACCCGTTTATACTAGCCAAAAACATTCAGTACTTC

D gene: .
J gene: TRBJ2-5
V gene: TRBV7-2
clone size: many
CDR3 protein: CASSLGAAPETQYF
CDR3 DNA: TGTGCCAGCAGCTTAGGGGCAGCCCCAGAGACCCAGTACTTC

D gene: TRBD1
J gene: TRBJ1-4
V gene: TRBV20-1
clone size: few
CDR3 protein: CSAREGGKWTGALWMGKLFF
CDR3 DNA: TGCAGTGCTAGAGAGGGGGGAAAGTGGACAGGGGCTTTATGGATGGGAAAACTGTTTTTT

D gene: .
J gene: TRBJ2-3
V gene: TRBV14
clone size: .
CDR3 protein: CASSPRSTTSFDTQYF
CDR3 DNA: TGTGCCAGCAGCCCACGTTCCACTACTTCGTTCGATACGCAGTATTTT

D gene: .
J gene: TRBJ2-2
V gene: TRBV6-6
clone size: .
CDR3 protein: CASSYSSPGVNTGELFF
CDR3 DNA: TGTGCCAGCAGTTACTCGAGTCCGGGGGTAAACACCGGGGAGCTGTTTTTT

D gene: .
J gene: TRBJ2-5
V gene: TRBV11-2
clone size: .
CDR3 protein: CASSLGDKGSSETQYF
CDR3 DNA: TGTGCCAGCAGCTTAGGGGACAAGGGTTCTTCAGAGACCCAGTACTTC

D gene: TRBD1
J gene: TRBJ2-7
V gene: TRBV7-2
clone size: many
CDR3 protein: CASSSSGTGSYEQYF
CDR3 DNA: TGTGCCAGCAGCTCCTCCGGGACAGGTTCCTACGAGCAGTACTTC

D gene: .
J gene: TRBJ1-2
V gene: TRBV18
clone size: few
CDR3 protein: CASLEDSTRGYTF
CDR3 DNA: TGTGCCAGCTTAGAAGACAGCACCCGTGGCTACACCTTC

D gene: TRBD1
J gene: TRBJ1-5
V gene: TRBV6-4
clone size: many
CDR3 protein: CASSDSLYRGDDQPQHF
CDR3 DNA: TGTGCCAGCAGTGACTCCCTTTACAGGGGGGACGATCAGCCCCAGCATTTT

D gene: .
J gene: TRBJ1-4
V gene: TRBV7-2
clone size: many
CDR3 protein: CASSSSGTANEKLFF
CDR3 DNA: TGTGCCAGCAGCTCCTCGGGAACGGCTAATGAAAAACTGTTTTTT

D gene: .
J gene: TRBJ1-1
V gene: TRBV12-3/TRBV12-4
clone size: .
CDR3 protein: CASGPRSNTEAFF
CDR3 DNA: TGTGCCAGCGGCCCACGATCGAACACTGAAGCTTTCTTT

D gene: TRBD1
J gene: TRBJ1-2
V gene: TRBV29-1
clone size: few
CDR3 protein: CSVEIGGGGGYTF
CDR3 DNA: TGCAGCGTTGAGATAGGAGGGGGCGGCGGCTACACCTTC

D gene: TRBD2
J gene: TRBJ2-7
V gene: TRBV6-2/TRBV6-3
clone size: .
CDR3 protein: CASSYRRGLAGDHEQYF
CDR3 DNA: TGTGCCAGCAGTTACCGCAGGGGACTAGCGGGAGACCACGAGCAGTACTTC

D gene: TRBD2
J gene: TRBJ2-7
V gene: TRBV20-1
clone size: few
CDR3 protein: CSALWLAGGRYEQYF
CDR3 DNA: TGCAGTGCTCTTTGGCTAGCGGGAGGAAGGTACGAGCAGTACTTC

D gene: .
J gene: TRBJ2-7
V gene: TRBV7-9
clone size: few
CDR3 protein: CASNTPWSYEQYF
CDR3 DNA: TGTGCCAGCAACACCCCGTGGTCCTACGAGCAGTACTTC

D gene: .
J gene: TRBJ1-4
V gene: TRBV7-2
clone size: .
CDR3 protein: CASSLVRIGKLFF
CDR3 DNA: TGTGCCAGCAGCTTAGTGAGGATTGGAAAACTGTTTTTT

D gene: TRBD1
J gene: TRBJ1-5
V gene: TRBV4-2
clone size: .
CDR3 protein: CASSQPSGTGSGSSNQPQHF
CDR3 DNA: TGTGCCAGCAGCCAGCCCTCCGGGACAGGGTCCGGGAGTAGCAATCAGCCCCAGCATTTT

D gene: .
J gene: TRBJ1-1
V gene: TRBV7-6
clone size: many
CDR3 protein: CASSLQEGNTEAFF
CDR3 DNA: TGTGCCAGCAGCTTACAGGAAGGGAACACTGAAGCTTTCTTT

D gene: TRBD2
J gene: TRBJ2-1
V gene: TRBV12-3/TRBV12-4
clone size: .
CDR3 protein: CASRETSGHNEQFF
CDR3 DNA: TGTGCCAGCAGGGAAACTAGCGGACACAATGAGCAGTTCTTC

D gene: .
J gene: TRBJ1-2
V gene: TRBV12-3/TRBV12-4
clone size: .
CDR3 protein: CASTPRGGGPFEGYTF
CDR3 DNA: TGTGCCAGCACTCCGAGGGGTGGGGGGCCGTTCGAGGGCTACACCTTC